These 26 T cell receptor beta chains came from one sample sequenced in a study of OX40 agonist ivuxolimab in advanced cancers. TCRdb keeps only in-frame clones here, not all; method: immunoSEQ multiplex PCR. The sample has about 92,000 clones, 84% seen once; the top ten hold under 7%. Sequences were derived from CD4+ or CD8+ T cells sorted from blood, sampled in a trial of the OX40 agonist ivuxolimab. The receptor source for this set is an adult with an advanced solid tumor such as melanoma, head and neck, liver or kidney cancer.

The V and J genes are TRBV9 and TRBJ1-1, with D unresolved. V lost 1 base, J lost 11 bases, and 15 bases lay in between. CDR1 and CDR2 from the germline V gene are SGDLS and YYNGEE. This CDR3 has 13 amino acids. In DNA form, the CDR3 reads TGTGCCAGCAGCGTAACCCCTGGGCAAGAGGCTTTCTTT. Residues: CASSVTPGQEAFF.

The chain links TRBV14 to TRBJ1-1, with 12 bases matching TRBD1. With 0 bases clipped from V and 11 bases from J, the junction kept 10 bases outside the gene matches. The CDR3 runs to 16 residues. Looked up from germline, CDR1 is SGHDN and CDR2 is FVKESK. The CDR3 loop is CASSQDRTGQGAHAFF. In DNA form, the CDR3 reads TGTGCCAGCAGCCAAGATAGAACGGGACAGGGGGCACACGCTTTCTTT.

The rearrangement uses TRBV9 and TRBJ2-1; perhaps TRBD1 as D (5 bases). CDR1 SGDLS and CDR2 YYNGEE come from the germline V gene. The length of the CDR3 is 12 residues. Trimming took off 4 bases at V and 6 bases at J, with 8 bases between the two ends. The CDR3 coding sequence is TGTGCCAGCAGCCCAGGGTCCAATGAGCAGTTCTTC. This sequence encodes CASSPGSNEQFF.

This clone was counted a few times. V is TRBV6-1 and J is TRBJ2-3, with 11 nucleotides matching TRBD2. In germline, CDR1 is MNHNS, CDR2 SASEGT. The J segment lost 0 bases and the V segment lost 5 bases, leaving 1 base of the junction unmatched. The CDR3 is 15 amino acids. CDR3 protein: CASSRLAGSTDTQYF. The CDR3 DNA sequence: TGTGCCAGCAGTCGACTAGCGGGGAGCACAGATACGCAGTATTTT.

The chain joins TRBV5-1 to TRBJ1-1; D remains ambiguous. In germline, CDR1 is SGHRS, CDR2 YFSETQ. With 0 bases removed from V and 0 bases from J, the gap between germline ends came to 12 bases. This CDR3 has 16 amino acids. CDR3 region: CASSLAVGQMNTEAFF. CDR3 nucleotides: TGCGCCAGCAGCTTGGCCGTAGGGCAGATGAACACTGAAGCTTTCTTT.

V gene TRBV5-4 combines with J gene TRBJ1-4; possibly TRBD1 for D (5 bases). The CDR3 spans 13 residues. Per the germline V gene, CDR1 is SGHNT and CDR2 is YYREEE (reference sequence). V lost 10 bases to trimming and J lost 5 bases, with 15 bases between them. The CDR3 protein is CAAGLAPNEKLFF. For the CDR3, the DNA is TGTGCCGCGGGACTCGCTCCAAATGAAAAACTGTTTTTT.

A remark on this clone: The junction and the germline gene differ at one end; a read error may be behind it. V gene TRBV5-4 combines with J gene TRBJ1-1; D remains ambiguous. CDR1 is SGHNT and CDR2 is YYREEE in the germline V gene (reference sequence). The CDR3 is 15 amino acids. The CDR3 sequence is CASSQYAATYTEAFF. The DNA for the CDR3 is TGCGCCAGCAGCCAGTACGCCGCTACTTACACTGAAGCTTTCTTT.

In the case of this clone: Other DNA sequences from this sample encode an identical CDR3 as well. The chain combines TRBV29-1 with TRBJ2-3, with D hard to call. The germline gives CDR1 SQVTM, CDR2 ANQGSEA. CDR3 length equals 11 residues. Deletions cut 3 bases from V and 7 bases from J, with 8 bases between. In DNA form, the CDR3 reads TGCAGCGTTGATGGTGCATATACGCAGTATTTT. It is translated as CSVDGAYTQYF.

The chain carries TRBV7-2 and TRBJ1-2; D call uncertain. From germline, CDR1 is SGHTA and CDR2 FQGNSA. V lost 0 bases to trimming and J lost 3 bases, with 14 bases between them. CDR3 length equals 16 residues. Here the CDR3 reads CASSLAGSSLYYGYTF. CDR3 DNA sequence: TGTGCCAGCAGCTTAGCAGGTAGTTCGCTCTACTATGGCTACACCTTC.

This chain uses TRBV12-5 with TRBJ1-3, with D possibly being TRBD1 (6 bases). CDR1 is LGHNT, CDR2 FRNRAP, per germline. V was trimmed by 1 base and J by 2 bases, leaving 21 bases between them. This CDR3 contains 19 residues. CDR3 in DNA: TGTGCTAGTGGTTTGGCCTTAAATTTCCAGGGGCCGGCTGGAAACACCATATATTTT. Its translation: CASGLALNFQGPAGNTIYF.

The chain uses TRBV6-1 and TRBJ1-4, with D possibly TRBD1 on 5 matching bases. Per the germline V gene, CDR1 is MNHNS and CDR2 is SASEGT. CDR3 length: 16 residues. The V end was cut by 4 bases, the J end by 5 bases, with 17 bases between. In nucleotides, the CDR3 is TGTGCCAGCAGTGGGCGGCAGCTCTGGGGGAATGAAAAACTGTTTTTT. Protein: CASSGRQLWGNEKLFF.

This sequence joins TRBV7-2 and TRBJ2-3; 10 positions match TRBD2. Germline trimming cut 3 bases from V and 3 bases from J; bases unmatched to any gene: 6. The germline V gene encodes CDR1 SGHTA and CDR2 FQGNSA. This CDR3 spans 16 amino acids. CDR3 amino acids: CASSFDRTSGTDTQYF. Written as DNA, the CDR3 is TGTGCCAGCAGCTTCGATCGGACTAGCGGAACAGATACGCAGTATTTT.

J is TRBJ2-7 and V is TRBV6-1, with D unresolved. This CDR3 contains 12 residues. Germline V gene data show CDR1 as MNHNS and CDR2 as SASEGT. Between the trimmed V and J ends, which lost 5 bases and 5 bases, there was a span of 10 bases. The CDR3 DNA reads TGTGCCAGCAGTTTCTCTCTAGACGAGCAGTACTTC. It encodes CASSFSLDEQYF.

The rearrangement joins TRBV11-3 to TRBJ2-7, with 12 bases fitting TRBD2. The V gene end was trimmed by 2 bases and the J gene end by 5 bases; junction bases not matched to a gene: 4. The CDR3 sequence is 15 residues long. CDR1 and CDR2 from the germline V gene are SGHNT and YENEEA. The CDR3 coding sequence is TGTGCCAGCAGCTTACGACTAGCGGGAGTTAACGAGCAGTACTTC. Protein: CASSLRLAGVNEQYF.

The rearrangement joins TRBV7-9 to TRBJ2-7; 11 bases fit TRBD1. The CDR3 sequence is 15 residues long. V gave up 5 bases and J gave up 2 bases; unmatched junction bases: 5. Germline assignment: CDR1 SEHNR and CDR2 FQNEAQ (reference sequence). Here the CDR3 DNA reads TGTGCCAGCAGCAGACCGGGACAGGGGGCCTACGAGCAGTACTTC. Encoded protein: CASSRPGQGAYEQYF. Together with reference TRBV7-9 and TRBJ2-7, the CDR3 gives the full variable domain: DTGVSQNPRHKITKRGQNVTFRCDPISEHNRLYWYRQTLGQGPEFLTYFQNEAQLEKSRLLSDRFSAERPKGSFSTLEIQRTEQGDSAMYLCASSRPGQGAYEQYFGPGTRLTVT.

The rearrangement joins TRBV6-5 to TRBJ2-3; tentatively, D is TRBD1 or TRBD2 (5 bases each). The ends were cut back, 2 bases at V and 6 bases at J, with 15 bases in the middle. Germline V gives CDR1 MNHEY, CDR2 SVGAGI. The CDR3 is 15 residues long. Here the CDR3 reads CASSYPTRGRDTQYF. In DNA form, the CDR3 reads TGTGCCAGCAGTTACCCCACGAGGGGAAGGGATACGCAGTATTTT.

This clone appeared a single time. The rearrangement uses TRBV18 and TRBJ2-7; D tentatively reads TRBD1 or TRBD2 (6 bases each). The germline V gene has CDR1 KGHSH and CDR2 LQKENI. This CDR3 is 13 amino acids long. Trimming cost V 3 bases and J 4 bases, with 10 bases left between them. DNA of the CDR3: TGTGCCAGCTCACCTCAGGGGAGGTACGAGCAGTACTTC. Its translation is CASSPQGRYEQYF.

The gene calls are TRBV5-6 and TRBJ1-1; D is uncertain. Looked up from germline, CDR1 is SGHDT and CDR2 is YYEEEE. The CDR3 length is 16 residues. Trimming took 4 bases from V and 2 from J, leaving 18 bases between them. This CDR3 is CASSVSRSKDNTEAFF. As DNA, the CDR3 is TGTGCCAGCAGCGTGAGTAGAAGCAAGGATAACACTGAAGCTTTCTTT.

The rearrangement uses TRBV25-1 and TRBJ2-3; possibly TRBD2 for D (7 bases). V lost 4 bases to trimming and J lost 5 bases, with 22 bases between them. This CDR3 is 17 amino acids long. Looked up from germline, CDR1 is MGHDK and CDR2 is SYGVNS. CDR3 protein: CASSGWGGPINIDTQYF. The CDR3 DNA follows: TGTGCCAGCAGTGGATGGGGGGGCCCTATTAATATAGATACGCAGTATTTT.

The rearrangement links TRBV27 to TRBJ1-1; D is perhaps TRBD1 (5 bases). Germline V CDR1 and CDR2: MNHEY, SMNVEV (reference sequence). The V end lost 6 bases, the J end lost 8 bases, and 19 bases lay between the germline ends. This CDR3 has 14 residues. This CDR3 is CASSHWRDRGEAFF. The CDR3, as DNA: TGTGCCAGCAGCCACTGGAGGGACCGAGGAGAAGCTTTCTTT.

The rearrangement links TRBV15 to TRBJ2-7; D is undetermined. V lost 0 bases and J lost 3, with 9 bases in between. The CDR3 contains 14 residues. Germline CDR1 reads LNHNV; CDR2 reads YYDKDF (reference sequence). CDR3: CATSRDRGIYEQYF. The CDR3, as DNA: TGTGCCACCAGCAGAGATCGAGGTATCTACGAGCAGTACTTC.

This chain connects TRBV6-1 to TRBJ1-5; unclear D gene. CDR1 MNHNS and CDR2 SASEGT come from the germline V gene. Trimming removed 1 base from V and 5 bases from J, with 9 bases in between. The CDR3 is 14 amino acids. This CDR3 reads CASSEGFTDQPQHF. The CDR3 coding sequence is TGTGCCAGCAGTGAAGGATTTACGGATCAGCCCCAGCATTTT.

The CDR3 region has the DNA TGTGCCAGCAGCTTAGAGGGGCCTGCGACCCAGTACTTC. It yields the protein CASSLEGPATQYF. V usage is TRBV7-2 and J usage is TRBJ2-5; D might be TRBD1 (5 bases). This CDR3 region has 13 residues. The V gene's germline CDR1 is SGHTA and CDR2 FQGNSA. Trimming left V 1 base short and J 7 bases short, with 10 bases between.

CDR3 DNA: TGTGCCAGCAGCTTAGGGGTTCAGGGACACGCGAACACCGGGGAGCTGTTTTTT. Encoded protein: CASSLGVQGHANTGELFF. The rearrangement uses TRBV7-3 and TRBJ2-2, with a weak D call TRBD1 (6 bases). The CDR3 extends over 18 amino acids. V lost 2 bases, J lost 0 bases, and 16 bases lay in between. Germline CDR1 is SGHTA and CDR2 is FQGTGA.

V gene TRBV11-2 combines with J gene TRBJ1-1, with 7 bases fitting TRBD1. This CDR3 has 17 amino acids. Germline V gene sequence: CDR1 SGHAT, CDR2 FQNNGV. V lost 2 bases and J lost 4; bases outside the gene matches: 13. CDR3 sequence (DNA): TGTGCCAGCAGCTTATTGGGTGGAAAGGGGGCGAGCACTGAAGCTTTCTTT. Translating it yields CASSLLGGKGASTEAFF.

This clone was detected once. This sequence joins TRBV12-5 and TRBJ2-2, with D possibly being TRBD2 (6 bases). The CDR3 is 18 amino acids. V lost 3 bases and J lost 3, with 20 bases in between. Germline CDR1 is LGHNT and CDR2 is FRNRAP. The CDR3 sequence: CASGFYLRGGKDTGELFF. CDR3 coding DNA: TGTGCTAGTGGTTTCTACCTCCGTGGAGGGAAGGACACCGGGGAGCTGTTTTTT.